This T cell receptor (beta chain) comes out of a study of neoadjuvant anti-PD-1 for oral cavity cancer (dated by TCRdb to about 2021). Broadly, across the study: Patients mostly received three to four biweekly doses of nivolumab at 3 mg/kg before curative-intent surgical resection. Under RECIST 1.1, patients with complete response, partial response or stable disease were classed as responders, and patients with progression were classed as non-responders. A fourth nivolumab dose was given around day 43 to patients without progression, and definitive surgical resection was performed in those patients on days 50-56. The parent correlative cohort included approximately twelve patients, with an approximately 32% response rate. Study-level results and caveats: TCR analyses included only three patients per response group, and the authors called for larger cohorts for validation. After neoadjuvant nivolumab, T cell clonality (Gini index) in PBMCs was significantly higher in non-responders than in responders. Higher pretreatment blood TCRbeta clonality and lower post-treatment tumor TCRbeta clonality were correlated with higher pretreatment blood Treg/Th17 ratios.

The time point label of this sample denotes: after neoadjuvant nivolumab, at surgical resection. Patients had been newly diagnosed with stage II-IVA oral cavity squamous cell carcinoma, and no prior systemic or radiation treatment had been given to the patients. Everyone in the cohort had locally advanced, HPV-negative oral cavity squamous cell carcinoma. Peripheral blood mononuclear cells were analyzed directly, without maintenance or expansion in culture. Samples came from a longitudinal correlative study of a single-arm phase II trial of neoadjuvant nivolumab in oral cavity squamous cell carcinoma. Genomic DNA-based TCRbeta sequencing was performed on subject-matched pre- and post-treatment PBMCs and tumors from three responders and three non-responders. Peripheral blood mononuclear cells were drawn once before nivolumab treatment and a second time after treatment, when surgery took place. Genomic DNA was isolated from PBMCs using the Maxwell RSC DNA from Cells kit.

PBMC libraries used mostly approximately 480 ng of input genomic DNA for deep sequencing, with six replicates per sample. The immunoSEQ hsTCRbeta kit was used to prepare TCRbeta libraries according to the manufacturer's instructions. The completed libraries were mixed into a single pool at 3 nM, then sequenced with an Illumina NovaSeq 6000 S4 flow cell. On the authors' methods: The immunoSEQ Analyzer handled quality control and preprocessing of the raw data. The analysis was restricted to productive rearrangements, with each unique CDR3 amino acid sequence defining a clonotype. Using the R package tcR, the researchers computed the Gini-Simpson index as their estimate of repertoire clonality. Student's t test was used to compare Gini indices, and Pearson correlation was used to assess associations with tumor size change. TCRdb re-hosts the immuneACCESS table, in-frame sequences only. Its copies lack some clones; in the studies checked, an unresolved V gene accounts for under half of them, and the cause for the rest is not known. The V and J calls and the clone size are those of that table, but D and trimming were determined from the DNA. This sample has more than 11,000 clones in its table, and about two thirds of those were observed once. The ten most abundant clones make up approximately 3.2% of the sample.

Comment on this clone: Its antigen remains unidentified. Per-base quality was not reported, and no clone a single base away is much larger than it.

CDR1 MNHEY and CDR2 SVGAGI were looked up in the germline V gene. V is pared back by 0 bases and J by 10 bases, with 13 bases lying between the germline termini. From the cysteine up to the phenylalanine, the CDR3 has a length of 15 residues. Only the CDR3 part of the read is kept: 45 bases, read in frame from the first base. This clonotype originated in a person aged 35 to 85 with oral cavity squamous cell carcinoma. The sequenced sample was PBMCs, obtained after nivolumab (anti-PD-1) treatment. The rearrangement combines TRBV6-5 with TRBJ1-6; the D gene identity is not certain. For the CDR3, the sequence is CASSYSTGLRSPLHF. The DNA reads as follows: TGTGCCAGCAGTTACTCGACTGGGCTCAGATCACCCCTCCACTTT.